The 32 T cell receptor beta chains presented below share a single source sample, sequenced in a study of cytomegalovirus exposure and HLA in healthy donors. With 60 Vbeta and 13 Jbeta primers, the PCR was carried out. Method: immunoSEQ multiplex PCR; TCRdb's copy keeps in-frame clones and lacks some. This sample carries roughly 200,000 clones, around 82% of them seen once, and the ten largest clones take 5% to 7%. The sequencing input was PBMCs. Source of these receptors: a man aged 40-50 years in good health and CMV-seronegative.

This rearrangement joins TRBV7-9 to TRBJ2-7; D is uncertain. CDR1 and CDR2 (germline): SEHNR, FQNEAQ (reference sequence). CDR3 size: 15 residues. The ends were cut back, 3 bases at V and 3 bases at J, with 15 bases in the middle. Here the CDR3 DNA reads TGTGCCAGCAGCTTGGGCACCGGATTTGACTACGAGCAGTACTTC. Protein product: CASSLGTGFDYEQYF.

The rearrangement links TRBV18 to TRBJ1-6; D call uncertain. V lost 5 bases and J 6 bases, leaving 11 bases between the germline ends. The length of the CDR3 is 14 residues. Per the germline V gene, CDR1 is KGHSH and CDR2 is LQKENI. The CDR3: CASSESEANSPLHF. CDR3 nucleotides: TGTGCCAGCTCAGAAAGTGAGGCTAATTCACCCCTCCACTTT.

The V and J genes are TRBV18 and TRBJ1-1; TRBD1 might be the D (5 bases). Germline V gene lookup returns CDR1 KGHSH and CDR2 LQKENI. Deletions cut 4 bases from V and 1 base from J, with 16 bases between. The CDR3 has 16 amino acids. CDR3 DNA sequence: TGTGCCAGCTCACTCAACCACGGGGGACCGAACACTGAAGCTTTCTTT. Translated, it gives CASSLNHGGPNTEAFF.

CDR3 sequence: CASSDSGGRGYNEQFF. In DNA, the CDR3 is TGTGCCAGCAGTGACTCTGGCGGGAGGGGCTACAATGAGCAGTTCTTC. This chain uses TRBV6-4 with TRBJ2-1, with 9 bases that match TRBD2. With 0 bases clipped from V and 3 bases from J, the junction kept 3 bases outside the gene matches. The CDR3 spans 16 residues. Germline assignment: CDR1 MRHNA and CDR2 SNTAGT.

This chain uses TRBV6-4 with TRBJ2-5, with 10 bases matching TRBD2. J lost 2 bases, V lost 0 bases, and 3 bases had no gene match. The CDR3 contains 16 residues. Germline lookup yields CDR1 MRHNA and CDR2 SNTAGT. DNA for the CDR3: TGTGCCAGCAGTGACTCGATAGCGGGGGGACAAGAGACCCAGTACTTC. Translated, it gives CASSDSIAGGQETQYF.

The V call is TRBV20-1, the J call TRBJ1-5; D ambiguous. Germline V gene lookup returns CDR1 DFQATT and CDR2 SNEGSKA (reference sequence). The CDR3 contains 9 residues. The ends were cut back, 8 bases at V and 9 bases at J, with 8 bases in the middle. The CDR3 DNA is TGCAGTCCCAGGCGGCCCCAGCATTTT. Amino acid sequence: CSPRRPQHF.

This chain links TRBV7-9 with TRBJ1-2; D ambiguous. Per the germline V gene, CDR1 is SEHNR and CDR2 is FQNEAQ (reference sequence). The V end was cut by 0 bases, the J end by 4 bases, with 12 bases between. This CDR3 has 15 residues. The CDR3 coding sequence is TGTGCCAGCAGCTTAGCCTCTGGGCTTAGCTATGGCTACACCTTC. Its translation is CASSLASGLSYGYTF.

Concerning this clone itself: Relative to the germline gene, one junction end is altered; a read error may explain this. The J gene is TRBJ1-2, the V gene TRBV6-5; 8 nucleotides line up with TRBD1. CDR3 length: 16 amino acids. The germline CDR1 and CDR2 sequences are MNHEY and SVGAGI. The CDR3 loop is CASSYGGTGFDYGYTF. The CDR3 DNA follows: TGTGCCAGCAGTTACGGCGGGACAGGATTCGACTATGGCTACACTTTC.

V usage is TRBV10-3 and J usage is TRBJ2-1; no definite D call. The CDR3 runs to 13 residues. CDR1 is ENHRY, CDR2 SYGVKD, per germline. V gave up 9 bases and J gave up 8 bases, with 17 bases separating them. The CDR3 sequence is CAIPVLQADEQFF. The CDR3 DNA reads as TGTGCCATACCGGTACTGCAGGCAGATGAGCAGTTCTTC.

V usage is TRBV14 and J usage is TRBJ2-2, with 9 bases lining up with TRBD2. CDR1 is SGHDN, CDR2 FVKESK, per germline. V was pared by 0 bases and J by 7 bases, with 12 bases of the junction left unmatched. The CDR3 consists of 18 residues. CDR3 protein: CASSQDRGSGSVVGELFF. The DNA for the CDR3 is TGTGCCAGCAGCCAAGATCGGGGTAGCGGGAGTGTTGTCGGGGAGCTGTTTTTT.

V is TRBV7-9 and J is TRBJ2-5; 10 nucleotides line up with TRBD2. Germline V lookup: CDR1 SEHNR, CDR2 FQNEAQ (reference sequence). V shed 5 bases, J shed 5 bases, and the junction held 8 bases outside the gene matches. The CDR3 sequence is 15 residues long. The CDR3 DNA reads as TGTGCCAGCAGCCGACCGGGACTAGCGAGGGAGACCCAGTACTTC. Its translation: CASSRPGLARETQYF.

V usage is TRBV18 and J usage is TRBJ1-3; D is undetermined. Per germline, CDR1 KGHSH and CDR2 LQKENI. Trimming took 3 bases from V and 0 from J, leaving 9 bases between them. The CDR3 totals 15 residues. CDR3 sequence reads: CASSPGLGSGNTIYF. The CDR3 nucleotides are TGTGCCAGCTCACCTGGCCTTGGCTCTGGAAACACCATATATTTT.

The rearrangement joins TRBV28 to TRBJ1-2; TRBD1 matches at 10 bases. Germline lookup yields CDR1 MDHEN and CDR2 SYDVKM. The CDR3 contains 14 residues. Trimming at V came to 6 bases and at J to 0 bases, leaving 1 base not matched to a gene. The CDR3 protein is CASRTGGANYGYTF. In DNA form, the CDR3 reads TGTGCCAGCAGGACAGGGGGCGCTAACTATGGCTACACCTTC.

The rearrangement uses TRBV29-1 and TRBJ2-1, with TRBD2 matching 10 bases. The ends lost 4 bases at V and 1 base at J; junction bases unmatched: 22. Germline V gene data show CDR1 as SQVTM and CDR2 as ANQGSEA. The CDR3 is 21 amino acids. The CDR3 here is CSVGGGEEAGGPWGSYNEQFF. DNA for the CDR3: TGCAGCGTTGGAGGGGGCGAGGAAGCGGGAGGGCCTTGGGGGTCCTACAATGAGCAGTTCTTC.

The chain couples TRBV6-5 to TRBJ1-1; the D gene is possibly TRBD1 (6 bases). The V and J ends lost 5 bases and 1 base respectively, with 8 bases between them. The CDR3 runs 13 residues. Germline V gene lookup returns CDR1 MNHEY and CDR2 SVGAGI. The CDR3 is CASSQGGNTEAFF. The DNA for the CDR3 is TGTGCCAGCAGTCAAGGGGGGAACACTGAAGCTTTCTTT.

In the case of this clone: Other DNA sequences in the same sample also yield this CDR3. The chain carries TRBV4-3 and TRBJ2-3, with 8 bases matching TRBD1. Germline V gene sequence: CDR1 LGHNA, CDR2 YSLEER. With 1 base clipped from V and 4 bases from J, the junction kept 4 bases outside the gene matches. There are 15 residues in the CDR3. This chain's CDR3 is CASSQGQGAADTQYF. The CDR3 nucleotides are TGCGCCAGCAGCCAAGGGCAGGGGGCGGCAGATACGCAGTATTTT.

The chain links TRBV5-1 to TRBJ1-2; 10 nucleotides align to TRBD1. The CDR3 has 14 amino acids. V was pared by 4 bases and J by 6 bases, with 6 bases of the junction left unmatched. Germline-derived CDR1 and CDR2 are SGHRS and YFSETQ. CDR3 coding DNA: TGCGCCAGCAGCCCTGGGACAGGGGAGCATGGCTACACCTTC. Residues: CASSPGTGEHGYTF. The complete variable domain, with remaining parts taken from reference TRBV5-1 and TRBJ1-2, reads KAGVTQTPRYLIKTRGQQVTLSCSPISGHRSVSWYQQTPGQGLQFLFEYFSETQRNKGNFPGRFSGRQFSNSRSEMNVSTLELGDSALYLCASSPGTGEHGYTFGSGTRLTVV.

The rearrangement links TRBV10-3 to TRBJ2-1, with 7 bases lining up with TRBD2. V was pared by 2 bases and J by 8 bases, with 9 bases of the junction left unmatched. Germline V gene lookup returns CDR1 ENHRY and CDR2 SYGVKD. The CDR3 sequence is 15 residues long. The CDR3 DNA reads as TGTGCCATCAGTGAGGGCGGGAGCCCGGGGCATGAGCAGTTCTTC. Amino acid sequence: CAISEGGSPGHEQFF.

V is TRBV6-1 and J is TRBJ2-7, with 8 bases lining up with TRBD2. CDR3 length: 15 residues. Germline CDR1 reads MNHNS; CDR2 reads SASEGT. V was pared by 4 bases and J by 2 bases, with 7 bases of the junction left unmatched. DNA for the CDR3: TGTGCCAGCAGTGGACTAGCGTGGGGGGCCTACGAGCAGTACTTC. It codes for CASSGLAWGAYEQYF.

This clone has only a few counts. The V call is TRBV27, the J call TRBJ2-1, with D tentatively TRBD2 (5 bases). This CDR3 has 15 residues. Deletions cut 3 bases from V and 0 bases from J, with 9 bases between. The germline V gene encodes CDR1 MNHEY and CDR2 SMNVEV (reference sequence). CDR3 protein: CASSFDYYSYNEQFF. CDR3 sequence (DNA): TGTGCCAGCAGTTTCGACTACTACTCCTACAATGAGCAGTTCTTC.

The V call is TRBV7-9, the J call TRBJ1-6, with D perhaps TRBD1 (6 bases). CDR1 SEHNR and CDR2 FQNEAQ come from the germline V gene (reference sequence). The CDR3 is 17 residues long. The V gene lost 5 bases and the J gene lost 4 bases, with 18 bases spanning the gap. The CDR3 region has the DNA TGTGCCAGCAGCCCGTTACCGGGACACAAGTATAATTCACCCCTCCACTTT. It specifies CASSPLPGHKYNSPLHF.

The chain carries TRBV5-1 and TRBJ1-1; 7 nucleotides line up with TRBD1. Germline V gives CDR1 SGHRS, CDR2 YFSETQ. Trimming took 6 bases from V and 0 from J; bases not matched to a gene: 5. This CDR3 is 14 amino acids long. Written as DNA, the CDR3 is TGCGCCAGCACGGCAGGGGGGATGAACACTGAAGCTTTCTTT. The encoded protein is CASTAGGMNTEAFF.

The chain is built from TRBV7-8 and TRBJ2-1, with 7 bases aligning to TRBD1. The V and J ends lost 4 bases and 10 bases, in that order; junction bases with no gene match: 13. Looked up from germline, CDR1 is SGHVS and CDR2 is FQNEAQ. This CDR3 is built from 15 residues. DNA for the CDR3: TGTGCCAGCAGCTACAGGACAGGAGGTTCGCAGGAGCAGTTCTTC. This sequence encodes CASSYRTGGSQEQFF.

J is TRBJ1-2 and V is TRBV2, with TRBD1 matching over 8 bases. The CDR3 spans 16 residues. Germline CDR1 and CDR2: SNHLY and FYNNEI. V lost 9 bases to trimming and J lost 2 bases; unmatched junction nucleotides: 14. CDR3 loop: CASSPDVRGQNYGYTF. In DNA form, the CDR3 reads TGTGCCAGTTCCCCTGATGTCAGGGGGCAAAACTATGGCTACACCTTC.

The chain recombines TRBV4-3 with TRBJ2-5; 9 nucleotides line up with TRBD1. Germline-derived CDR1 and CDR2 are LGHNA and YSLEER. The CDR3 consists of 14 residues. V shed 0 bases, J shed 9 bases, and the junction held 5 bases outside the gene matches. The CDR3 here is CASSQEGQGSAQYF. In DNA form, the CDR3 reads TGCGCCAGCAGCCAAGAGGGACAGGGAAGTGCCCAGTACTTC.

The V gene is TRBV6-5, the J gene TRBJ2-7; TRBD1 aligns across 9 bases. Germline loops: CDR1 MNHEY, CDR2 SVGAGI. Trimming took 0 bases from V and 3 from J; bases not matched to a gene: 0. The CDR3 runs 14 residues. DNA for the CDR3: TGTGCCAGCAGTTACTCGGACAGGGGCTACGAGCAGTACTTC. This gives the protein CASSYSDRGYEQYF.

The CDR3 DNA is TGCGCCAGCAGCCCAACGGGGGGGTGGCGCACCGGGGAGCTGTTTTTT. It specifies CASSPTGGWRTGELFF. The chain has TRBV5-1 and TRBJ2-2; 8 positions agree with TRBD2. The CDR3 extends over 16 amino acids. Trimming took 4 bases from V and 4 from J; bases not matched to a gene: 9. Per the germline V gene, CDR1 is SGHRS and CDR2 is YFSETQ.

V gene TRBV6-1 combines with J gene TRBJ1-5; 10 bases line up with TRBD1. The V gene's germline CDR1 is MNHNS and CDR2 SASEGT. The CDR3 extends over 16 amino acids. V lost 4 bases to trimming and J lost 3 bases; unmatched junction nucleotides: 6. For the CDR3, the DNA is TGTGCCAGCAGTGGAAGGGACAGGGGATCCAATCAGCCCCAGCATTTT. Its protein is CASSGRDRGSNQPQHF.

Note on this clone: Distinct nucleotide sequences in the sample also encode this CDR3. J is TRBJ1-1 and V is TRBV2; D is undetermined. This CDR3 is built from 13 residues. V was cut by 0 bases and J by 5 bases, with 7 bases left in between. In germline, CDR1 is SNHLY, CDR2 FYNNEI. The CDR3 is CASSEAGGTEAFF. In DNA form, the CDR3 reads TGTGCCAGCAGTGAAGCGGGAGGTACTGAAGCTTTCTTT.

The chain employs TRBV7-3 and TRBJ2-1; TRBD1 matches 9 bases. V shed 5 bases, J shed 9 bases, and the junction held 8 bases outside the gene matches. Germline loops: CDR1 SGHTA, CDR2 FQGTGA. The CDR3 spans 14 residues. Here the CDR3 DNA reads TGTGCCAGCAGCCGCGACAGGGGGGAAGGTGAGCAGTTCTTC. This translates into CASSRDRGEGEQFF. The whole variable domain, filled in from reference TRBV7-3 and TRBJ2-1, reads GAGVSQTPSNKVTEKGKYVELRCDPISGHTALYWYRQSLGQGPEFLIYFQGTGAADDSGLPNDRFFAVRPEGSVSTLKIQRTERGDSAVYLCASSRDRGEGEQFFGPGTRLTVL.

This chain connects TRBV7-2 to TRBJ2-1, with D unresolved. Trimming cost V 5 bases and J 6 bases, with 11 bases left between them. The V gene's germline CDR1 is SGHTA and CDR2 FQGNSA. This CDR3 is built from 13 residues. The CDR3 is CASSLLRVNEQFF. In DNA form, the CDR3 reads TGTGCCAGCAGCCTCCTACGGGTCAATGAGCAGTTCTTC.

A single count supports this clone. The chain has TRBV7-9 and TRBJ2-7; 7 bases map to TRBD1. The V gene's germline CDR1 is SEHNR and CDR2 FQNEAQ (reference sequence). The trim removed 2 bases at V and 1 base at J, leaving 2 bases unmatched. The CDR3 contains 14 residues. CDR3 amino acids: CASSLWDSSYEQYF. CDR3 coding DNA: TGTGCCAGCAGCTTATGGGACAGTTCCTACGAGCAGTACTTC.